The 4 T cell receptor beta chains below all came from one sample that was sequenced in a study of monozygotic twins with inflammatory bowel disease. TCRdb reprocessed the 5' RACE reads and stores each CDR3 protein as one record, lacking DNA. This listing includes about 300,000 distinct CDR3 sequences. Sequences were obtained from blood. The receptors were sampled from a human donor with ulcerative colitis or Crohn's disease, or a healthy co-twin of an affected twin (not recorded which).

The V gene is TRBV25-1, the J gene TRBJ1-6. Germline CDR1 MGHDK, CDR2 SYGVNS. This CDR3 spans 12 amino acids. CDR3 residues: CASSGPNSPLHF.

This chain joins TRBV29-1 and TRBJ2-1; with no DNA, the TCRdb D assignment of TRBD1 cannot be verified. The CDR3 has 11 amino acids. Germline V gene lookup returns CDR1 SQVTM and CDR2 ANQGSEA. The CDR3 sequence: CSAWTGNEQFF.

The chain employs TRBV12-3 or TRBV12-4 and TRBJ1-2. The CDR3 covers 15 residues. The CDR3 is CASRHRTTGPYGYTF.

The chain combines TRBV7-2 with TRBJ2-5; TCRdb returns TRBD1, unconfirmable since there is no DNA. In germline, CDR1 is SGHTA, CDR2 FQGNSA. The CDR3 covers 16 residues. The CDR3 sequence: CASSLQVAPGKETQYF.